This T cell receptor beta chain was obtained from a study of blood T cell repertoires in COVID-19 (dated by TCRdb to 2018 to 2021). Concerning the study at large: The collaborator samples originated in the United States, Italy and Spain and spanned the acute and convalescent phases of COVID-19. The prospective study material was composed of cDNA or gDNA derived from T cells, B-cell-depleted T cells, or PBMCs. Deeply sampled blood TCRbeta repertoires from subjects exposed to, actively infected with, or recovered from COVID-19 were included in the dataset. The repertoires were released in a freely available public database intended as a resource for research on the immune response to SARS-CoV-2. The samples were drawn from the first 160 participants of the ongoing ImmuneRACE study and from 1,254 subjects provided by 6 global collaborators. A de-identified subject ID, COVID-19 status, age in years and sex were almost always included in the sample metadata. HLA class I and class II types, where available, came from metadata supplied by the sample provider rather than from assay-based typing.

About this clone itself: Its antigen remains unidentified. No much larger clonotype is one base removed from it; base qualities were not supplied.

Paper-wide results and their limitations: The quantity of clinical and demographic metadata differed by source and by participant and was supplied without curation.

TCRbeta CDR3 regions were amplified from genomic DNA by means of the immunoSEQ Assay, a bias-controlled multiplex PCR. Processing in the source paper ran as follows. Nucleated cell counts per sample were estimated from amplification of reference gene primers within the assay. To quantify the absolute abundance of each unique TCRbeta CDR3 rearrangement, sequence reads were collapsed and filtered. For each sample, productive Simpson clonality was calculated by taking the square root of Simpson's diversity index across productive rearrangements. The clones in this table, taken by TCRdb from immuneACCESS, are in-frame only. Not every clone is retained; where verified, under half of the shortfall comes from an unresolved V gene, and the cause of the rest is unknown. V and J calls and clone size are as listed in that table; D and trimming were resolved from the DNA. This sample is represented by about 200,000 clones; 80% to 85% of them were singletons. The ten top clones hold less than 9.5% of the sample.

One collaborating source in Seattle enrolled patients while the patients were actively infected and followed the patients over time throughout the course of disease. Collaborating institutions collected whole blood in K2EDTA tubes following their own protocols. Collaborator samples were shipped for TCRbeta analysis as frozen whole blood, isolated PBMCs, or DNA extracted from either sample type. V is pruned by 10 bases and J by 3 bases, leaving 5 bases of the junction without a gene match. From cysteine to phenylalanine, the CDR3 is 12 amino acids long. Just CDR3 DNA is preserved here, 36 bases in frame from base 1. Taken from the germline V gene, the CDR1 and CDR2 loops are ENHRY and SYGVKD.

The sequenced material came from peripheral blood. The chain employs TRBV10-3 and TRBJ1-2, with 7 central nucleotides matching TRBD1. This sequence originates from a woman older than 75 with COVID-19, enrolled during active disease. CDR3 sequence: CANQGGDYGYTF. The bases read TGTGCCAACCAAGGGGGCGACTATGGCTACACCTTC.